This TCR beta chain was recovered during a study of T cells in tuberculosis. Study-wide findings and caveats: GMM-specific TCRs were nearer to active tuberculosis alpha repertoires, suggesting expansion.

With respect to this clone: The antigen remains unidentified.

Unsorted cryopreserved PBMC were sequenced, averaging roughly 99,000 T cells per clinical donor. CDR3 length equals 15 residues. Germline V gene data show CDR1 as SGHRS and CDR2 as YFSETQ. Trimming cost V 0 bases and J 6 bases; bases outside gene matches: 8. Assay: immunoSEQ multiplex PCR; the TCRdb copy retains only in-frame clones and omits some. The repertoire includes some 34,000 clones, around 96% of them detected once, and approximately 5.8% sits in the top ten. The sequenced sample was PBMCs. This chain joins TRBV5-1 and TRBJ1-1; 7 bases fit TRBD1. This TCR was recovered from a donor aged 10-30 years with latent tuberculosis or without tuberculosis infection. The CDR3 is CASSLAGRGTAEAFF. The CDR3, as DNA: TGCGCCAGCAGCTTGGCCGGCAGGGGGACGGCTGAAGCTTTCTTT.